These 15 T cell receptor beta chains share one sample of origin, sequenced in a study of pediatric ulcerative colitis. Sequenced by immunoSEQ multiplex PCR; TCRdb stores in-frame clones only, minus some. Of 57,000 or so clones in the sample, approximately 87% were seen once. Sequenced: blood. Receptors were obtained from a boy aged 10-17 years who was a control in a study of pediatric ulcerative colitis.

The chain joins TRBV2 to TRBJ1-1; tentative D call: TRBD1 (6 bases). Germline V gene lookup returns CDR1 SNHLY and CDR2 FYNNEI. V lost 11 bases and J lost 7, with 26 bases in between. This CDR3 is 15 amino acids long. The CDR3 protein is CAGRRGMDDWGEAFF. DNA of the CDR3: TGTGCCGGACGGAGGGGGATGGACGACTGGGGTGAAGCTTTCTTT.

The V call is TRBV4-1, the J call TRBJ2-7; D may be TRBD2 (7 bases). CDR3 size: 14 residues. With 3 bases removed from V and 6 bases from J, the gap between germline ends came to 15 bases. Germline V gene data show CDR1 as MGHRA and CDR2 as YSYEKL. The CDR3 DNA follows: TGCGCCAGCAGCCAGTGGGACCGGGGGGCCGAGCAGTACTTC. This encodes CASSQWDRGAEQYF.

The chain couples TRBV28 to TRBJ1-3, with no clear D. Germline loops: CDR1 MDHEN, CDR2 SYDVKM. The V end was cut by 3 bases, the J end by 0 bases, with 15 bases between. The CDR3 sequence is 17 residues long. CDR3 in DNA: TGTGCCAGCAGTTTTCTATCCTTGGCCCTCTCTGGAAACACCATATATTTT. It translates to CASSFLSLALSGNTIYF.

The CDR3 reads CAWSSNEKLFF. The CDR3, as DNA: TGTGCCTGGAGTTCTAATGAAAAACTGTTTTTT. The rearrangement uses TRBV30 and TRBJ1-4; D ambiguous. CDR1 and CDR2 from the germline V gene are GTSNPN and SVGIG (reference sequence). The CDR3 totals 11 residues. Trimming cost V 2 bases and J 3 bases, with 1 base left between them.

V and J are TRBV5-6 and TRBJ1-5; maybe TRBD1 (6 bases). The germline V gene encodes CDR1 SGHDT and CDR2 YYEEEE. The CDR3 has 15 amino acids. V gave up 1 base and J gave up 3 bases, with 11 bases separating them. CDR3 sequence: CASSLFGQYNQPQHF. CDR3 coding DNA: TGTGCCAGCAGCTTGTTCGGACAGTACAATCAGCCCCAGCATTTT. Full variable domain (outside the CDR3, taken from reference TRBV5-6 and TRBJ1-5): DAGVTQSPTHLIKTRGQQVTLRCSPKSGHDTVSWYQQALGQGPQFIFQYYEEEERQRGNFPDRFSGHQFPNYSSELNVNALLLGDSALYLCASSLFGQYNQPQHFGDGTRLSIL.

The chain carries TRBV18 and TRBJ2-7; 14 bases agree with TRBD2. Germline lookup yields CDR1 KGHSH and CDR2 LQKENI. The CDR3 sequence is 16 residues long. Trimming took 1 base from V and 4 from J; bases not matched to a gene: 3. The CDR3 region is CASSPRLAGGSYEQYF. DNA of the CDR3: TGTGCCAGCTCACCACGACTAGCGGGGGGGTCTTACGAGCAGTACTTC.

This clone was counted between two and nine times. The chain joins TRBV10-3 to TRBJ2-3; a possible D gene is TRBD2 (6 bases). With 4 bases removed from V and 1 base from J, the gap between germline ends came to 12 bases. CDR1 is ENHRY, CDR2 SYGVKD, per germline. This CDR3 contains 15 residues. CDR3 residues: CAISVGGLGTDTQYF. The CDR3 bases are TGTGCCATCAGTGTCGGGGGTTTGGGCACAGATACGCAGTATTTT.

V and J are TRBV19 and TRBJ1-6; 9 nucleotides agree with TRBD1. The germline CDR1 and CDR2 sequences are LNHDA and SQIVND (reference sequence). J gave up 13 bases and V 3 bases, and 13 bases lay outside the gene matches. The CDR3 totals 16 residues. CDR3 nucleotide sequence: TGTGCCAGTAGTATGACTACCGGGACAGGGAGCGGGCCCCTCCACTTT. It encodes CASSMTTGTGSGPLHF.

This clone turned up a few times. The CDR3 loop is CASRHRDVREKLFF. The CDR3, as DNA: TGTGCCAGCAGGCACAGGGATGTAAGGGAAAAACTGTTTTTT. V usage is TRBV7-6 and J usage is TRBJ1-4; D perhaps matches TRBD1 (6 bases). The length of the CDR3 is 14 residues. V lost 6 bases and J lost 8, with 16 bases in between. Germline V gene lookup returns CDR1 SGHVS and CDR2 FNYEAQ.

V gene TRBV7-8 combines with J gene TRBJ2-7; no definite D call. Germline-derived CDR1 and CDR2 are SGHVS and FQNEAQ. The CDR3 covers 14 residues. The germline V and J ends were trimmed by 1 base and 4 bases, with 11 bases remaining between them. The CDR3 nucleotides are TGTGCCAGCAGCTTAGAGAATTTGGGATACGAGCAGTACTTC. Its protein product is CASSLENLGYEQYF.

The CDR3 protein is CASQGVSSYEQYF. The CDR3 region has the DNA TGTGCCAGCCAGGGGGTGAGCTCCTACGAGCAGTACTTC. The V and J genes are TRBV6-5 and TRBJ2-7; 7 nucleotides agree with TRBD1. V was pared by 8 bases and J by 0 bases, with 4 bases of the junction left unmatched. Per germline, CDR1 MNHEY and CDR2 SVGAGI. The CDR3 is made up of 13 amino acids.

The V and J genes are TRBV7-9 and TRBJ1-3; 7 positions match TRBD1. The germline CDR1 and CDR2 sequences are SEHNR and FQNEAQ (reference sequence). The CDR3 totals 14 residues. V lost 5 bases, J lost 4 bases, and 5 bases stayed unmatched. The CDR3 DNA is TGTGCCAGCAGCCCCTGGGACAGAGGAAACACCATATATTTT. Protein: CASSPWDRGNTIYF.

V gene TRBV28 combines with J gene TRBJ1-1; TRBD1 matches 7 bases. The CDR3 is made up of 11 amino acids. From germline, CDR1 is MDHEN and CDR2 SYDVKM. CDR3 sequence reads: CAAHRGTEAFF. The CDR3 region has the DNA TGTGCAGCTCACAGGGGAACTGAAGCTTTCTTT.

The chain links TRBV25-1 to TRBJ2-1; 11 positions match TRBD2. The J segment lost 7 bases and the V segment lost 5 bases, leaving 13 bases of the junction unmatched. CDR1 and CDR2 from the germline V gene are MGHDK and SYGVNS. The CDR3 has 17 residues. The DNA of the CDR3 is TGTGCCAGCAGTCACCCCCCAGGACTAGCGGGTTTAAATGAGCAGTTCTTC. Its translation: CASSHPPGLAGLNEQFF.

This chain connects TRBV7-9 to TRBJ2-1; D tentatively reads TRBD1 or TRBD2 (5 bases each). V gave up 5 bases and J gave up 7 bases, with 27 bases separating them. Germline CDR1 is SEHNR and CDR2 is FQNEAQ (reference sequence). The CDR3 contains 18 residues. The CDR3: CASSPGTGYGGFGNEQFF. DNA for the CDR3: TGTGCCAGCAGCCCAGGTACCGGGTATGGGGGATTTGGGAATGAGCAGTTCTTC.